This is a list of T cell receptor beta chains from one sample in a study of cytomegalovirus exposure and HLA in healthy donors. The assay was immunoSEQ multiplex PCR, and TCRdb's table has in-frame clones only and misses some. The sample consists of 250,000 to 350,000 clones, roughly 80% of them appearing once. The specimen sequenced was PBMCs. All receptors derive from a girl aged 2 to 10 in good health and CMV-seronegative. The CDR3 runs from the conserved cysteine through the conserved F or W. The order of the fields is clone size, J gene, V gene, D gene, CDR3 protein, CDR3 DNA. A D gene is named only where the DNA matches it firmly. For some rows the clone size is stated as once, few or many, or as a class when expanded; others skip it.

few,TRBJ2-2,TRBV6-1,TRBD1,CASIRGQVYTGELFF,TGTGCCAGCATCCGTGGACAGGTCTACACCGGGGAGCTGTTTTTT
-,TRBJ2-1,TRBV4-1,TRBD2,CASSLYLIGTSFNEQFF,TGCGCCAGCAGCCTTTACCTAATTGGGACTAGCTTCAATGAGCAGTTCTTC
-,TRBJ2-1,TRBV7-9,-,CASSSKSRGSGGSYNEQFF,TGTGCCAGCAGCTCCAAGTCCCGGGGTTCAGGTGGGTCCTACAATGAGCAGTTCTTC
-,TRBJ2-3,TRBV10-3,TRBD2,CAIRPGLAGGPDTQYF,TGTGCCATCAGACCGGGACTAGCGGGGGGGCCAGATACGCAGTATTTT
-,TRBJ2-3,TRBV4-1,-,CASSQDHGGTDTQYF,TGCGCCAGCAGCCAAGATCACGGGGGCACAGATACGCAGTATTTT
-,TRBJ1-1,TRBV2,-,CASSVPDRTNTEAFF,TGTGCCAGCAGCGTACCTGACAGGACGAACACTGAAGCTTTCTTT
-,TRBJ2-1,TRBV28,TRBD1,CASSVDRGTSWGQFF,TGTGCCAGCAGTGTGGACAGGGGCACATCATGGGGGCAGTTCTTC
-,TRBJ1-2,TRBV10-3,TRBD1,CAISEQRDRNYGYTF,TGTGCCATCAGTGAGCAGAGGGACAGAAACTATGGCTACACCTTC
-,TRBJ1-1,TRBV30,-,CAWSVLGANTEAFF,TGTGCCTGGAGTGTCCTTGGGGCTAACACTGAAGCTTTCTTT
-,TRBJ2-5,TRBV2,-,CASRRLESRETQYF,TGTGCCAGCAGGAGACTGGAAAGTAGAGAGACCCAGTACTTC
-,TRBJ1-5,TRBV30,-,CAWSVLSSQPQHF,TGTGCCTGGAGTGTACTTAGCAGTCAGCCCCAGCATTTT
-,TRBJ2-7,TRBV28,-,CASSFFNSYEQYF,TGTGCCAGCAGTTTCTTTAACTCCTACGAGCAGTACTTC
-,TRBJ1-1,TRBV28,TRBD1,CASSPTGVSHTEAFF,TGTGCCAGCAGTCCCACAGGGGTATCGCACACTGAAGCTTTCTTT
-,TRBJ2-7,TRBV7-9,-,CASSSDYSGSEQYF,TGTGCCAGCAGCTCGGACTATTCGGGCTCCGAGCAGTACTTC
-,TRBJ1-2,TRBV12-5,TRBD1,CASGLAGTGYGYTF,TGTGCTAGTGGTTTGGCCGGGACAGGATATGGCTACACCTTC
-,TRBJ2-7,TRBV10-3,TRBD2,CAISESLRGGGEQYF,TGTGCCATCAGTGAGTCTCTGCGGGGGGGCGGCGAGCAGTACTTC
-,TRBJ2-7,TRBV7-9,-,CASSSPSPADEQYF,TGTGCCAGCAGCTCACCTAGCCCGGCCGACGAGCAGTACTTC
-,TRBJ1-5,TRBV4-1,TRBD1,CASSQGDSLYQPQHF,TGCGCCAGCAGCCAGGGGGACAGTCTGTATCAGCCCCAGCATTTT
-,TRBJ1-1,TRBV6-4,-,CASSSHPRSTRSTRNTEAFF,TGTGCCAGCAGTTCCCACCCTCGTTCGACACGTTCAACCAGGAACACTGAAGCTTTCTTT
-,TRBJ2-7,TRBV9,-,CASSVGMWEGAYEQYF,TGTGCCAGCAGCGTAGGGATGTGGGAGGGGGCCTACGAGCAGTACTTC
-,TRBJ1-2,TRBV28,TRBD1,CASSSTGQEVDYGYTF,TGTGCCAGCAGTTCAACTGGACAGGAGGTAGATTATGGCTACACCTTC
-,TRBJ1-5,TRBV12-5,TRBD1,CASGLVLGDSPLFGNQPQHF,TGTGCTAGTGGTTTGGTACTTGGGGACAGCCCCTTATTTGGCAATCAGCCCCAGCATTTT